This T cell receptor (beta chain) was profiled in a study of blood T cell repertoires in COVID-19. In the study overall: Acute-phase and convalescent COVID-19 samples originated in the United States, Italy and Spain.

The germline V gene encodes CDR1 KGHSH and CDR2 LQKENI. With V trimmed by 2 bases and J by 0 bases, 4 bases remained unmatched. The CDR3 extends over 16 amino acids. This clone was detected only a few times. How the authors handled the data: The authors estimated nucleated cell counts from reference gene primer amplification. Measured with immunoSEQ multiplex PCR; TCRdb has only the in-frame clones, and not every one. The D gene and trimming were derived from the DNA, and the V and J assignments and clone size from that table. The sample consists of approximately 16,000 clones, approximately 91% of them appearing once.

The sample taken for sequencing was peripheral blood. This TCR came from a woman aged 70-85 years in a cohort sampled during active or convalescent COVID-19. The chain is built from TRBV18 and TRBJ2-3; 8 nucleotides agree with TRBD2. CDR3 sequence (DNA): TGTGCCAGCTCACCAAGTAGCGGGGTCAGCACAGATACGCAGTATTTT. This translates into CASSPSSGVSTDTQYF.